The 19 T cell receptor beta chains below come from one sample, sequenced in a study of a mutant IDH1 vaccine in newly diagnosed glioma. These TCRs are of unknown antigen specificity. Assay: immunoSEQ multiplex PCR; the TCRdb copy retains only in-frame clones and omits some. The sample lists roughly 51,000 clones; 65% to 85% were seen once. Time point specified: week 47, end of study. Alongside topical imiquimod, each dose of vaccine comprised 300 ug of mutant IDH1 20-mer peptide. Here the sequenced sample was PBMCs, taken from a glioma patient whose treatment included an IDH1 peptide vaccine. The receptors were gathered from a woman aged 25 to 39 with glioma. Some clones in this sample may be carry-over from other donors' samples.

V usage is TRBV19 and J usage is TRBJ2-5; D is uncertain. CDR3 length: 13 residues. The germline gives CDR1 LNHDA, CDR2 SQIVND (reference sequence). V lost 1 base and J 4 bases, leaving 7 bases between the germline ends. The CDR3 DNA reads TGTGCCAGTAGTATAGCTAGTGGAGAGACCCAGTACTTC. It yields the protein CASSIASGETQYF.

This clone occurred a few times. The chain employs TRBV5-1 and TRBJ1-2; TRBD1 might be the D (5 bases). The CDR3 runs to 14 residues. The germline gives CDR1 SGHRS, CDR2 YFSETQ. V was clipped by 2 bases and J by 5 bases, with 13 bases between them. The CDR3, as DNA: TGCGCCAGCAGCTTACTCCGGGACTCGTATGGCTACACCTTC. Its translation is CASSLLRDSYGYTF.

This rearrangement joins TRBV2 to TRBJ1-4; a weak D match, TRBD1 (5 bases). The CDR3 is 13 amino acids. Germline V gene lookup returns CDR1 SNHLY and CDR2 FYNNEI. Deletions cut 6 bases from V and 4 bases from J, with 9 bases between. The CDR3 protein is CASRVDSNEKLFF. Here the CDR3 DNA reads TGTGCCAGCAGGGTTGACAGTAATGAAAAACTGTTTTTT.

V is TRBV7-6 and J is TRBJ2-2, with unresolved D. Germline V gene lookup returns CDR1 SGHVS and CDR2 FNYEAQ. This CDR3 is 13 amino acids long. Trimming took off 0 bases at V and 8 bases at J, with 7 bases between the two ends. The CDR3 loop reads CASSLALRGELFF. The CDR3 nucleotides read TGTGCCAGCAGCTTAGCGTTAAGGGGGGAGCTGTTTTTT.

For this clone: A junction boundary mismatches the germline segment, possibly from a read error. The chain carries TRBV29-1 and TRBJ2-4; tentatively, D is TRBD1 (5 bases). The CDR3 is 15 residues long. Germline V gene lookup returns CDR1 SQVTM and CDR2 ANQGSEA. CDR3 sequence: CSATGIHLAKNIRYF. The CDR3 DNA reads TGCAGCGCCACAGGTATCCATTTAGCCAAAAACATTCGGTACTTC.

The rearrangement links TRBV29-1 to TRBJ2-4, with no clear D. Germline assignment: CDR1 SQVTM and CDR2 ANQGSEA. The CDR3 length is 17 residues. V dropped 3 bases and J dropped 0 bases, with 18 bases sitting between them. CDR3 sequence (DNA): TGCAGCGTTGAGGCATTCGGGCCACCGCTAGCCAAAAACATTCAGTACTTC. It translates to CSVEAFGPPLAKNIQYF.

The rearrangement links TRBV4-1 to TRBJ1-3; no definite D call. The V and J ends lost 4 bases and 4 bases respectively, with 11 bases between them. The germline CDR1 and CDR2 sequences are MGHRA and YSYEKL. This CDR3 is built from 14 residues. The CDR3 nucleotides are TGCGCCAGCAGCCGACCAGATGCGGGAAACACCATATATTTT. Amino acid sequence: CASSRPDAGNTIYF.

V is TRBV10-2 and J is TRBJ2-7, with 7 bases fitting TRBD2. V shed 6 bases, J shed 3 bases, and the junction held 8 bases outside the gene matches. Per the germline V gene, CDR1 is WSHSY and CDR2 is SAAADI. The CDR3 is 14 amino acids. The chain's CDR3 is CASRNGTNYYEQYF. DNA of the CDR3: TGCGCCAGCAGGAACGGGACTAACTACTACGAGCAGTACTTC.

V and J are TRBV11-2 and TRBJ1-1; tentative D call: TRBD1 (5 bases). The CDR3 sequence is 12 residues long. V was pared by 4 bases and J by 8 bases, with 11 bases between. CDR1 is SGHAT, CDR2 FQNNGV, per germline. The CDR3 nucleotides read TGTGCCAGCAGCTCGCGAGGGGTGGAAGCTTTCTTT. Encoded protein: CASSSRGVEAFF.

CDR3: CAIRGGAVNYGYTF. The CDR3 DNA follows: TGTGCCATCAGGGGGGGGGCAGTCAACTATGGCTACACCTTC. The rearrangement links TRBV10-3 to TRBJ1-2, with a tentative D call TRBD1 (6 bases). The CDR3 length is 14 residues. V lost 6 bases to trimming and J lost 2 bases, with 13 bases between them. Germline lookup yields CDR1 ENHRY and CDR2 SYGVKD.

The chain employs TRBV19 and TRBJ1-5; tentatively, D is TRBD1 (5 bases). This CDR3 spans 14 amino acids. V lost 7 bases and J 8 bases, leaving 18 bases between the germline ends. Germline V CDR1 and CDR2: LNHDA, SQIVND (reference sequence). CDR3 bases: TGTGCCAGTATGATCGGGAGGGGCCGAGAGCCCCAGCATTTT. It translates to CASMIGRGREPQHF.

As DNA, the CDR3 is TGTGCCAGCAGCACCCCCAGGGCAGGGGTCGATTTAATGAACACTGAAGCTTTCTTT. Its translation is CASSTPRAGVDLMNTEAFF. V is TRBV7-8 and J is TRBJ1-1, with D maybe TRBD1 (6 bases). The germline V gene has CDR1 SGHVS and CDR2 FQNEAQ. CDR3 length: 19 residues. The V gene lost 5 bases and the J gene lost 0 bases, with 25 bases spanning the gap.

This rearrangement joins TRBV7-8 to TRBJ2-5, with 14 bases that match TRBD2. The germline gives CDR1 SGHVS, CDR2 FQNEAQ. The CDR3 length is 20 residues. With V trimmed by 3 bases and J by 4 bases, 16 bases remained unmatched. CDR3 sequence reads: CASSFSPTSGRAFGRETQYF. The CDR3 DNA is TGTGCCAGCAGCTTCTCCCCGACTAGCGGGAGGGCCTTCGGCAGAGAGACCCAGTACTTC.

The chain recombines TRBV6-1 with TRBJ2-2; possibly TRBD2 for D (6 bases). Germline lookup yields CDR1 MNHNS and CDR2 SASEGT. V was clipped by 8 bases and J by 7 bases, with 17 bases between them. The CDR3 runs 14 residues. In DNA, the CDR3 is TGTGCCAGCCGGGCCCTAGCGAACGTCGGGGAGCTGTTTTTT. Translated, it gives CASRALANVGELFF.

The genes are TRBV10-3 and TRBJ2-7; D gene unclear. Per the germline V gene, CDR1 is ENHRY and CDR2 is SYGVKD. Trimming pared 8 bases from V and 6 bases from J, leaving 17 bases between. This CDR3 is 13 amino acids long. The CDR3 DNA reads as TGTGCCATCTTCTCCCTAGATCTCGGCGAGCAGTACTTC. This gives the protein CAIFSLDLGEQYF.

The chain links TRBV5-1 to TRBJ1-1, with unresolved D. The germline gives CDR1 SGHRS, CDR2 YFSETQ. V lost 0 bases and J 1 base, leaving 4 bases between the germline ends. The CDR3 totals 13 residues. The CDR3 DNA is TGCGCCAGCAGCTTGGACAGGAACACTGAAGCTTTCTTT. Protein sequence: CASSLDRNTEAFF.

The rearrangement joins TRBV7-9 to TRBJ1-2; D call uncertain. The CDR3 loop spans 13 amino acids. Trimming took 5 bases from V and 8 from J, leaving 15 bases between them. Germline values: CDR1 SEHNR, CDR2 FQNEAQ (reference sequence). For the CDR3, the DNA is TGTGCCAGCAGCCTCGGGGAGGTGGCGGGCTACACCTTC. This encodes CASSLGEVAGYTF.

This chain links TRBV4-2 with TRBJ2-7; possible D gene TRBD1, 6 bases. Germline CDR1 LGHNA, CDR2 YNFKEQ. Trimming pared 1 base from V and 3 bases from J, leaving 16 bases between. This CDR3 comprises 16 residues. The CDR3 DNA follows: TGTGCCAGCAGCCAAGTCCACCTCAGGGGCCTCTACGAGCAGTACTTC. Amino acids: CASSQVHLRGLYEQYF.

DNA of the CDR3: TGTGCCAGCAGTCCAGGGTACTCTGGAAACACCATATATTTT. Translation gives CASSPGYSGNTIYF. This chain links TRBV6-5 with TRBJ1-3, with D possibly TRBD1 on 5 matching bases. V shed 5 bases and J shed 0 bases, with 8 bases lying between them. This CDR3 region has 14 residues. Germline V gene sequence: CDR1 MNHEY, CDR2 SVGAGI.